What follows are 30 T cell receptor beta chains derived from one specimen sequenced in a study of identifying expanded T cells in peripheral blood. Measured with immunoSEQ multiplex PCR; TCRdb has only the in-frame clones, and not every one. Of around 80,000 clones listed, 85% to 90% are singletons. Sequencing was performed on blood. The receptors shown here come from a person aged 18 to 70 in good health.

This CDR3 reads CASSVQGDLQETQYF. CDR3 in DNA: TGTGCCAGCAGCGTGCAGGGGGACCTTCAAGAGACCCAGTACTTC. This chain uses TRBV9 with TRBJ2-5, with 7 positions matching TRBD1. Germline V gene data show CDR1 as SGDLS and CDR2 as YYNGEE. V shed 2 bases and J 2 bases; nucleotides not matched to a gene: 6. The CDR3 runs to 15 residues.

The rearrangement uses TRBV4-3 and TRBJ2-2; TRBD2 matches 13 bases. Germline lookup yields CDR1 LGHNA and CDR2 YSLEER. Losses at the gene ends were 5 bases for V and 5 bases for J; bases not matched to a gene: 5. The CDR3 runs 16 residues. DNA for the CDR3: TGCGCCAGCAGCAATGGACTAGCGGGAGAAACCGGGGAGCTGTTTTTT. This encodes CASSNGLAGETGELFF.

The CDR3 sequence: CASSLGGDTQYF. The CDR3 DNA is TGTGCCAGCAGCTTAGGTGGGGATACGCAGTATTTT. V is TRBV11-3 and J is TRBJ2-3; D not certain. Trimming removed 1 base at V and 6 bases at J, with 5 bases between. The CDR3 totals 12 residues. Germline V gene data show CDR1 as SGHNT and CDR2 as YENEEA.

The chain uses TRBV7-2 and TRBJ2-3; possible D gene TRBD2, 6 bases. This CDR3 region has 16 residues. Germline CDR1 and CDR2: SGHTA and FQGNSA. Trimming left V 5 bases short and J 0 bases short, with 15 bases between. The CDR3 here is CASSLSSSGSTDTQYF. Here the CDR3 DNA reads TGTGCCAGCAGCCTCAGCTCAAGCGGGAGCACAGATACGCAGTATTTT. The entire variable domain, with the rest obtained from reference TRBV7-2 and TRBJ2-3, is as follows: GAGVSQSPSNKVTEKGKDVELRCDPISGHTALYWYRQSLGQGLEFLIYFQGNSAPDKSGLPSDRFSAERTGGSVSTLTIQRTQQEDSAVYLCASSLSSSGSTDTQYFGPGTRLTVL.

V usage is TRBV27 and J usage is TRBJ2-7, with no clear D. CDR3 length: 11 amino acids. CDR1 and CDR2 (germline): MNHEY, SMNVEV (reference sequence). V lost 7 bases and J lost 2, with 6 bases in between. As DNA, the CDR3 is TGTGCCAGCAAGAATGCCTACGAGCAGTACTTC. This codes for CASKNAYEQYF.

J is TRBJ2-3 and V is TRBV5-1; 11 bases fit TRBD2. V shed 4 bases and J 1 base; nucleotides not matched to a gene: 2. The CDR3 extends over 15 amino acids. Germline assignment: CDR1 SGHRS and CDR2 YFSETQ. CDR3 sequence (DNA): TGCGCCAGCAGCCAACTAGCGGGGGGCACAGATACGCAGTATTTT. It encodes CASSQLAGGTDTQYF.

This chain links TRBV18 with TRBJ2-5, with TRBD2 as a possible D gene (5 bases). Germline V CDR1 and CDR2: KGHSH, LQKENI. V lost 1 base to trimming and J lost 4 bases, with 10 bases between them. The CDR3 contains 14 residues. The CDR3 loop is CASSPRRQIETQYF. The DNA for the CDR3 is TGTGCCAGCTCACCACGGAGGCAGATAGAGACCCAGTACTTC.

In this sample, this clone turned up a few times. V and J are TRBV30 and TRBJ1-1; D remains ambiguous. The germline V gene encodes CDR1 GTSNPN and CDR2 SVGIG (reference sequence). The V end lost 6 bases, the J end lost 1 base, and 6 bases lay between the germline ends. The CDR3 consists of 11 residues. This CDR3 reads CACERNTEAFF. In DNA form, the CDR3 reads TGTGCCTGCGAGCGGAACACTGAAGCTTTCTTT.

The chain employs TRBV9 and TRBJ2-2; a possible D gene is TRBD1 (6 bases). The CDR3 consists of 14 residues. V lost 2 bases and J lost 2, with 7 bases in between. Germline CDR1 is SGDLS and CDR2 is YYNGEE. The CDR3 sequence is CASSVGANTGELFF. DNA of the CDR3: TGTGCCAGCAGCGTGGGGGCCAACACCGGGGAGCTGTTTTTT.

The chain joins TRBV18 to TRBJ2-5; 10 nucleotides match TRBD1. V trimming: 6 bases; J trimming: 5 bases; junction bases outside the gene matches: 6. The CDR3 extends over 14 amino acids. CDR1 is KGHSH and CDR2 is LQKENI in the germline V gene. CDR3 DNA sequence: TGTGCCAGCTCCCGACAGGGGGCAGGGGAGACCCAGTACTTC. This translates into CASSRQGAGETQYF.

The CDR3 spells CASSLYTSNYGYTF. For the CDR3, the DNA is TGCGCCAGCAGCTTGTATACATCTAACTATGGCTACACCTTC. The rearrangement uses TRBV5-1 and TRBJ1-2; D call uncertain. The CDR3 length is 14 residues. The ends were cut back, 1 base at V and 0 bases at J, with 7 bases in the middle. Germline CDR1 reads SGHRS; CDR2 reads YFSETQ.

The V gene is TRBV7-8, the J gene TRBJ2-7; 8 nucleotides match TRBD2. Germline V lookup: CDR1 SGHVS, CDR2 FQNEAQ. This CDR3 region has 15 residues. With V trimmed by 5 bases and J by 6 bases, 12 bases remained unmatched. CDR3 amino acids: CASSPIAGIPFEQYF. Here the CDR3 DNA reads TGTGCCAGCAGCCCAATAGCGGGGATCCCTTTCGAGCAGTACTTC. Supplemented by reference TRBV7-8 and TRBJ2-7, the full variable domain reads GAGVSQSPRYKVAKRGQDVALRCDPISGHVSLFWYQQALGQGPEFLTYFQNEAQLDKSGLPSDRFFAERPEGSVSTLKIQRTQQEDSAVYLCASSPIAGIPFEQYFGPGTRLTVT.

The rearrangement uses TRBV5-1 and TRBJ1-4; D gene unclear. Trimming pared 0 bases from V and 8 bases from J, leaving 17 bases between. Germline assignment: CDR1 SGHRS and CDR2 YFSETQ. The CDR3 is made up of 16 amino acids. CDR3 protein: CASSLALSERPEKLFF. CDR3 coding DNA: TGCGCCAGCAGCTTGGCCTTGTCAGAACGCCCAGAAAAACTGTTTTTT.

The CDR3 protein is CASSFLAGETQYF. The CDR3 region has the DNA TGTGCCAGCAGTTTTCTAGCGGGGGAGACCCAGTACTTC. This chain links TRBV28 with TRBJ2-5; 9 nucleotides match TRBD2. This CDR3 is built from 13 residues. Germline V lookup: CDR1 MDHEN, CDR2 SYDVKM. V was clipped by 3 bases and J by 5 bases; unmatched bases: 1.

The chain employs TRBV14 and TRBJ2-3, with D possibly matching TRBD1 (5 bases). Per the germline V gene, CDR1 is SGHDN and CDR2 is FVKESK. The CDR3 has 12 amino acids. V was cut by 2 bases and J by 6 bases, with 6 bases left in between. In nucleotides, the CDR3 is TGTGCCAGCAGCCAAAACAGGGATACGCAGTATTTT. Translation gives CASSQNRDTQYF.

The chain employs TRBV28 and TRBJ2-7; either TRBD1 or TRBD2 may fit D (5 bases each). V lost 4 bases, J lost 1 base, and 17 bases lay in between. This CDR3 comprises 16 residues. Germline values: CDR1 MDHEN, CDR2 SYDVKM. The DNA of the CDR3 is TGTGCCAGCAGTTCCCCGGGAAAGGGGCTATCCTACGAGCAGTACTTC. Translated: CASSSPGKGLSYEQYF.

This clone was picked up one time. The chain employs TRBV4-1 and TRBJ1-2; D uncertain. In germline, CDR1 is MGHRA, CDR2 YSYEKL. Trimming took 1 base from V and 6 from J, leaving 12 bases between them. The CDR3 has 14 amino acids. CDR3 sequence (DNA): TGCGCCAGCAGCCAAGCACAGCGAGAAAATGGCTACACCTTC. Its translation: CASSQAQRENGYTF.

This clone was recorded once. Other DNA sequences from this sample encode an identical CDR3 as well. The V call is TRBV18, the J call TRBJ1-1; D is possibly TRBD1 (6 bases). The germline V gene encodes CDR1 KGHSH and CDR2 LQKENI. Trimming shortened V by 3 bases and J by 5 bases, and 10 bases separated the two germline ends. This CDR3 region has 13 residues. CDR3 region: CASSPQGTTEAFF. CDR3 coding DNA: TGTGCCAGCTCACCCCAGGGGACGACTGAAGCTTTCTTT.

The chain has TRBV4-3 and TRBJ1-5; D remains unclear. This CDR3 has 15 residues. Trimming took 3 bases from V and 5 from J, leaving 14 bases between them. CDR1 LGHNA and CDR2 YSLEER come from the germline V gene. This chain's CDR3 is CASSQGLSVDQPQHF. DNA of the CDR3: TGCGCCAGCAGCCAGGGGTTATCCGTGGATCAGCCCCAGCATTTT.

The chain is built from TRBV7-2 and TRBJ1-2, with 9 nucleotides matching TRBD1. Germline-derived CDR1 and CDR2 are SGHTA and FQGNSA. The length of the CDR3 is 15 residues. Unmatched junction bases numbered 6, after V lost 1 base and J lost 6 bases. The CDR3 bases are TGTGCCAGCAGCTTAGTAGGGGACAGGGTAGATGGCTACACCTTC. Its protein is CASSLVGDRVDGYTF.

The rearrangement joins TRBV6-6 to TRBJ1-5, with no clear D. The CDR3 consists of 13 residues. The V gene's germline CDR1 is MNHNY and CDR2 SVGAGI (reference sequence). V lost 0 bases and J 5 bases, leaving 5 bases between the germline ends. The CDR3 spells CASSYSRDQPQHF. Here the CDR3 DNA reads TGTGCCAGCAGTTACTCGAGGGATCAGCCCCAGCATTTT.

The chain combines TRBV28 with TRBJ1-1, with 9 bases aligning to TRBD1. This CDR3 spans 13 amino acids. Trimming removed 6 bases from V and 5 bases from J; junction bases left unmatched: 4. The germline V gene has CDR1 MDHEN and CDR2 SYDVKM. CDR3 coding DNA: TGTGCCAGCAGAACAGGGGGCCGGACTGAAGCTTTCTTT. Translated: CASRTGGRTEAFF.

The J gene is TRBJ2-5, the V gene TRBV2; D perhaps matches TRBD2 (7 bases). The germline CDR1 and CDR2 sequences are SNHLY and FYNNEI. The CDR3 totals 14 residues. V gave up 4 bases and J gave up 7 bases, with 16 bases separating them. The CDR3 here is CASSGDSRGGTQYF. The CDR3 DNA is TGTGCCAGCAGTGGGGACTCAAGGGGGGGGACCCAGTACTTC.

The V gene is TRBV27, the J gene TRBJ2-7; D might be TRBD2 (6 bases). The germline CDR1 and CDR2 sequences are MNHEY and SMNVEV (reference sequence). The CDR3 consists of 14 residues. V lost 6 bases, J lost 6 bases, and 18 bases lay in between. The CDR3 reads CASRSVYGEAEQYF. CDR3 in DNA: TGTGCCAGCAGGTCGGTCTACGGGGAGGCCGAGCAGTACTTC.

The V and J genes are TRBV4-3 and TRBJ1-2; 7 nucleotides match TRBD1. Germline V gene sequence: CDR1 LGHNA, CDR2 YSLEER. The trim removed 1 base at V and 8 bases at J, leaving 10 bases unmatched. The CDR3 has 15 amino acids. The DNA of the CDR3 is TGCGCCAGCAGCCAAGTGGGTATGGGACAGCCGGGCTACACCTTC. Protein sequence: CASSQVGMGQPGYTF.

The chain combines TRBV4-1 with TRBJ2-5; possibly TRBD1 for D (5 bases). V lost 3 bases to trimming and J lost 2 bases, with 10 bases between them. Germline V CDR1 and CDR2: MGHRA, YSYEKL. The CDR3 runs 14 residues. As DNA, the CDR3 is TGCGCCAGCAGCCAGACAGAACTTCAAGAGACCCAGTACTTC. Translation: CASSQTELQETQYF.

This chain uses TRBV2 with TRBJ2-1; 9 bases map to TRBD2. The CDR3 consists of 16 residues. J was trimmed by 1 base and V by 4 bases; bases with no gene match: 5. Germline values: CDR1 SNHLY, CDR2 FYNNEI. The CDR3, as DNA: TGTGCCAGCAGTGCGGTGGCGGGGGGGTCCTACAATGAGCAGTTCTTC. Translating gives CASSAVAGGSYNEQFF.

The gene calls are TRBV19 and TRBJ2-1, with D unclear. Trimming shortened V by 3 bases and J by 5 bases, and 5 bases separated the two germline ends. There are 12 residues in the CDR3. Looked up from germline, CDR1 is LNHDA and CDR2 is SQIVND (reference sequence). CDR3 amino acids: CASSIWDNEQFF. In nucleotides, the CDR3 is TGTGCCAGTAGTATCTGGGACAATGAGCAGTTCTTC.

The sample holds one count of this clone. The chain joins TRBV7-2 to TRBJ2-7, with D perhaps matching TRBD1 (5 bases). There are 13 residues in the CDR3. The V gene's germline CDR1 is SGHTA and CDR2 FQGNSA. V shed 1 base and J shed 7 bases, with 11 bases lying between them. The DNA of the CDR3 is TGTGCCAGCAGCTTAGGACAGCTTAGGGAGCAGTACTTC. This gives the protein CASSLGQLREQYF.

V is TRBV5-1 and J is TRBJ1-1, with a tentative D call TRBD1 (5 bases). Germline V CDR1 and CDR2: SGHRS, YFSETQ. The CDR3 extends over 13 amino acids. The V end lost 6 bases, the J end lost 2 bases, and 11 bases lay between the germline ends. The CDR3 nucleotides are TGCGCCAGCAAAGGGACGGTAAACACTGAAGCTTTCTTT. Protein: CASKGTVNTEAFF.